A single sample gave rise to the 7 T cell receptor beta chains below, sequenced in a study of cytomegalovirus exposure and HLA in healthy donors. Primers included in the PCR were 60 Vbeta and 13 Jbeta primers. Generated by immunoSEQ multiplex PCR, the TCRdb table keeps only in-frame clones and is missing some. The table records fewer than 200,000 clones, roughly 84% of them present only once. The sample taken for sequencing was PBMCs. These TCRs come from a girl in the first two years of life in good health and CMV-seronegative.

The chain uses TRBV2 and TRBJ1-2, with D hard to call. Germline CDR1 SNHLY, CDR2 FYNNEI. CDR3 length: 17 residues. The V end was cut by 7 bases, the J end by 4 bases, with 25 bases between. CDR3 in DNA: TGTGCCAGCATAGGAGGCAGCCCCTCCCCGCGTGGCTATGGCTACACCTTC. It specifies CASIGGSPSPRGYGYTF.

The chain couples TRBV19 to TRBJ1-4; D may be TRBD1 (5 bases). Per the germline V gene, CDR1 is LNHDA and CDR2 is SQIVND (reference sequence). This CDR3 region has 15 residues. The V end was cut by 2 bases, the J end by 8 bases, with 15 bases between. Here the CDR3 DNA reads TGTGCCAGTAGTATAACTCAGGGATTGGGCGAAAAACTGTTTTTT. The encoded protein is CASSITQGLGEKLFF.

This clone appeared a single time. V usage is TRBV11-1 and J usage is TRBJ1-1; D perhaps matches TRBD1 (5 bases). The germline CDR1 and CDR2 sequences are SGHAT and FQDESV (reference sequence). CDR3 size: 14 residues. V was cut by 5 bases and J by 4 bases, with 14 bases left in between. This CDR3 reads CASSPLGGGTEAFF. For the CDR3, the DNA is TGTGCCAGCAGCCCCCTGGGGGGGGGCACTGAAGCTTTCTTT.

The rearrangement joins TRBV18 to TRBJ2-7; TRBD2 might be the D (6 bases). The CDR3 is 14 amino acids. The V gene's germline CDR1 is KGHSH and CDR2 LQKENI. V shed 4 bases and J shed 4 bases, with 14 bases lying between them. The CDR3 loop reads CASSLGASDYEQYF. As DNA, the CDR3 is TGTGCCAGCTCACTCGGGGCTAGCGATTACGAGCAGTACTTC.

The rearrangement links TRBV7-9 to TRBJ1-2; no clear D gene. CDR3 size: 15 residues. Germline assignment: CDR1 SEHNR and CDR2 FQNEAQ (reference sequence). The V gene lost 1 base and the J gene lost 0 bases, with 9 bases spanning the gap. CDR3: CASSLEGRANYGYTF. The DNA for the CDR3 is TGTGCCAGCAGCTTAGAAGGTCGGGCTAACTATGGCTACACCTTC.

The chain couples TRBV7-7 to TRBJ2-5; 13 bases match TRBD2. The CDR3 is 15 amino acids. V gave up 5 bases and J gave up 4 bases; unmatched junction bases: 4. The germline V gene encodes CDR1 SSHAT and CDR2 FNYEAQ (reference sequence). CDR3 sequence reads: CASSPGLAGSETQYF. The CDR3 nucleotides read TGTGCCAGCAGCCCGGGACTAGCGGGATCAGAGACCCAGTACTTC.

This chain links TRBV6-1 with TRBJ1-1, with D unresolved. Trimming took off 8 bases at V and 3 bases at J, with 13 bases between the two ends. This CDR3 spans 13 amino acids. From germline, CDR1 is MNHNS and CDR2 SASEGT. The CDR3 is CASGRGSHTEAFF. The CDR3 nucleotides read TGTGCCAGCGGTCGGGGTTCCCACACTGAAGCTTTCTTT.